This T cell receptor beta chain is drawn from a study of control samples from healthy donors and cancer patients. The CDR3 runs 13 residues. Trimming took 5 bases from V and 9 from J; bases not matched to a gene: 10. Germline values: CDR1 SEHNR, CDR2 FQNEAQ (reference sequence). Measured with immunoSEQ multiplex PCR; TCRdb has only the in-frame clones, and not every one. The repertoire holds a few hundred thousand clones, with 80% to 95% as singletons. The receptor was derived from a man aged 35 to 55 with head and neck cancer. Sequenced input: PBMCs. The chain combines TRBV7-9 with TRBJ2-7; 7 bases agree with TRBD2. CDR3 protein: CASSTGLRGGQYF. CDR3 nucleotide sequence: TGTGCCAGCAGCACGGGACTTCGCGGGGGGCAGTACTTC.